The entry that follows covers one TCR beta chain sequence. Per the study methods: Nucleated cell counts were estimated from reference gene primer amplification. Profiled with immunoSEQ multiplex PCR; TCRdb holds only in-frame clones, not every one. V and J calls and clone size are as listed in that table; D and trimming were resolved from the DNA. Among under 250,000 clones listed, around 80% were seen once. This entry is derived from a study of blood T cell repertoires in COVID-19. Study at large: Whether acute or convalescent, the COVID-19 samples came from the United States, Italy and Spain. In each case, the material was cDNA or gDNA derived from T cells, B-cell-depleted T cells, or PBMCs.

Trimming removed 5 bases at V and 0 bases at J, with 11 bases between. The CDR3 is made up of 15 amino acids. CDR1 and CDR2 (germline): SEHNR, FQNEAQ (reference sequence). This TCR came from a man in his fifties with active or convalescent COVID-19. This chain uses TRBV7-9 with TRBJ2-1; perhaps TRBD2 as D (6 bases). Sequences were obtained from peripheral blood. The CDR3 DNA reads TGTGCCAGCAGCCCTACTAGCTACTCCTACAATGAGCAGTTCTTC. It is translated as CASSPTSYSYNEQFF.